This T cell receptor beta chain was identified during a study of blood T cell repertoires in COVID-19. The overall study: COVID-19 samples, acute and convalescent, were from the United States, Italy and Spain. PBMCs, B-cell-depleted T cells, or T cells provided the cDNA or gDNA that made up the material.

This CDR3 comprises 15 residues. V was pared by 3 bases and J by 4 bases, with 7 bases of the junction left unmatched. From germline, CDR1 is SGHTA and CDR2 FQGNSA. In its sample, this clone was seen a few times. In the original workflow: The assay estimated nucleated cells by amplifying reference gene primers. Repertoires were generated with immunoSEQ multiplex PCR, while TCRdb's copy carries only in-frame clones and drops some. V and J calls plus clone size are reproduced from that table; the DNA served to infer D and trimming. The sample holds 35,000 to 50,000 clones, 75% to 80% seen once. This receptor was identified in a man between 65 and 85 years old with active or convalescent COVID-19. Sequencing used peripheral blood. The V and J genes are TRBV7-2 and TRBJ2-5; 8 nucleotides match TRBD2. CDR3 sequence reads: CASSFQAGGGETQYF. The CDR3 DNA is TGTGCCAGCAGCTTCCAGGCGGGGGGCGGAGAGACCCAGTACTTC.